This TCR beta chain was recorded in a study of CD8+ T cells in alopecia areata. Study summary: Oral tofacitinib, 5 to 10 mg twice daily, was given in an open-label trial.

The sequencing template was cDNA reverse transcribed from extracted RNA. Generated by immunoSEQ multiplex PCR, the TCRdb table keeps only in-frame clones and is missing some. The sample yields 150,000 to 250,000 clones, 50% to 60% seen once. Trimming stripped 2 bases from V and 2 bases from J, with 13 bases between. The length of the CDR3 is 17 residues. Germline-derived CDR1 and CDR2 are MDHEN and SYDVKM. Treatment defined: oral pan-JAK inhibitor, 5-10 mg twice daily. V gene TRBV28 combines with J gene TRBJ2-6; tentative D call: TRBD1 (6 bases). Material: CD4+ T cells sorted from blood, obtained at week 4, from a patient treated with tofacitinib. The sequence was obtained from a human donor with alopecia areata. CDR3: CASSLRQGLAGANVLTF. In DNA, the CDR3 is TGTGCCAGCAGTTTACGGCAGGGGCTTGCTGGGGCCAACGTCCTGACTTTC.